This T cell receptor beta chain appears in the sequencing data of a study of shared clonotypes between healthy human individuals (dated by TCRdb to the early 2020s). General notes on the study: A couple of women and a few men aged 18 to 49 years were included in the cohort. For each donor, CD4 naive and CD4 memory were each run on three plates, CD8 naive on two plates, and CD8 memory on one plate. To estimate repertoire size and how much clonotypes are shared between individuals, the study performed deep sequencing of blood TCR repertoires from a few healthy adults. Libraries were prepared and TCR repertoires were sequenced by different laboratories using diverse techniques, in order to increase sequencing depth and limit assay-specific biases. Between about 0.8 and 9 billion PBMCs per donor were obtained by leukapheresis.

TCR CDR3 regions were amplified from genomic DNA by multiplex PCR using the deep immunoSEQ assay. Extracted genomic DNA from each cell subset was distributed evenly across all wells of several immunoSEQ 96-well plates, and each plate was treated as a replicate. Each replicate PCR for sorted subsets received about 220 ng genomic DNA, equal to roughly 29,000 T cell genomes. Purified libraries were measured with a Qubit 3.0 fluorometer, size-checked on a Bioanalyzer 2100, and measured again with the KAPA Library Quantification kit. Every immunoSEQ 96-well plate was sequenced on a dedicated single-read 150-cycle Illumina NextSeq 550 flow cell. Turning to the authors' computational methods: The immunoSEQ output contained only junctional sequences without quality scores, so filtering could not match that applied to full-length reads. Sequences were annotated with PyIR, a Python wrapper for IgBLAST v1.9, using IMGT germline references to assign V/J genes and CDR3. Any read was removed if the V/J assignment was weak (E-value above 1e-6), the CDR3 was missing, or the read contained stop codons, out-of-frame junctions, or ambiguous translated residues. V3J clonotypes were defined as sequences sharing the same inferred V gene, J gene, and CDR3 amino acid sequence. To compute the percentage overlap between repertoires, the number of shared unique clonotypes was divided by the size of the smaller repertoire. Three approaches were used to assess repertoire richness: RTK rarefaction, the Chao1 estimator, and Recon v2.1 estimates of unobserved clonotypes. Generation probabilities for all TCRbeta clonotypes obtained by the gDNA method from several donors were computed using OLGA. Drawn from immuneACCESS, this table holds only the in-frame rearrangements with V and J called that TCRdb kept. Clones are partly lost; checked studies trace under half to an unresolved V gene and leave the rest unexplained. V, J and clone size derive from that table, while D and trimming were established from the DNA sequence. The sample contains 95,000 to 120,000 clones, about 63% of them found a single time. Around 26% of the sample goes to the ten largest clones.

The donors were healthy, HIV-negative adults with no recently reported acute infections or vaccinations. Every donor was a Caucasian adult residing in Nashville, Tennessee, USA. CD8 memory samples combined magnetically selected CD45RO+ cells with CCR7-negative CD45RA+ effector memory (TemRA) cells. Blood was collected by leukapheresis, and PBMCs were isolated by Ficoll-Histopaque density gradient centrifugation and then cryopreserved in liquid nitrogen vapor phase. Analytical flow cytometry was used to check the purity and quantity of every magnetically sorted T cell population. Each sorted fraction had its genomic DNA isolated and then quantified by UV absorbance on a Nanodrop 2000c. The study at large found these results: Sampling was restricted to blood, and TCR repertoires in tissues likely differ from the TCR repertoires found in blood. The small number of donors limited the genetic and exposure-history diversity represented. Even with the large sequencing depth, rarefaction of the sorted-subset datasets indicated that sequencing was incomplete. Across a handful of donors, 5% to 6% of naive CD4, 3% to 3.5% of naive CD8, 2% to 2.5% of memory CD4, and 0.4% to 0.45% of memory CD8 clonotypes were shared. Clonotypes shared by all four sorted-subset donors showed higher generation probabilities than non-shared clonotypes. Larger estimated clonotype richness was generally found for naive subsets than for memory subsets. Based on pairwise subsampling, the degree of clonotype sharing among donors was expected to be affected by sequencing depth.

This clone was counted between two and nine times. Its antigen is currently not known. Qualities for individual bases were not recorded, and no much larger clone is one base off. The germline V gene gives CDR1 as SGHTA and CDR2 as FQGNSA. V has 5 bases trimmed and J has 4 bases trimmed; junction bases matching no gene number 7. The CDR3 measures 15 amino acids from cysteine to phenylalanine. Only the CDR3 part of the read is kept: 45 bases, read in frame from the first base. The chain is made from TRBV7-2 and TRBJ1-2, with TRBD1 matching 10 junction bases. This sequence originates from a woman in her twenties or thirties in good health. Sequenced sample: memory CD8+ T cells sorted from blood. The sample's cell subset or site label, decoded: CD45RO+ cells pooled with CCR7-negative TemRA cells. The DNA sequence is as follows: TGTGCCAGCAGCCCAAGTGGGACAGGGGCCTATGGCTACACCTTC. Translated, this is CASSPSGTGAYGYTF.